One and the same sample provided the 7 T cell receptor beta chains below, sequenced in a study of Graves' ophthalmopathy and Graves' hyperthyroidism. Beta-chain TCR CDR3 regions were amplified from RNA transcripts. First-round RT-PCR used HTBI primers; second-round multiplex PCR followed. TCRdb used MiXCR to reprocess the multiplex PCR reads, holding one entry per CDR3 protein. This sample yields about 39,000 distinct CDR3 sequences, of which roughly 50% are seen a single time; 26% belongs to the top ten. Material for sequencing was peripheral blood. Receptor source: an adult woman with stable Graves' hyperthyroidism.

This clonotype turned up a few times. This chain joins TRBV7-9 and TRBJ1-2, with D unresolved. This CDR3 region has 13 residues. V was cut by 5 bases and J by 5 bases, with 12 bases left in between. Germline CDR1 and CDR2: SEHNR and FQNEAQ (reference sequence). In DNA form, the CDR3 reads TGTGCCAGCAGCGGGTCACTGAGATATGGCTACACCTTC. Amino acids: CASSGSLRYGYTF. The whole variable domain, remainder taken from reference TRBV7-9 and TRBJ1-2, is DTGVSQNPRHKITKRGQNVTFRCDPISEHNRLYWYRQTLGQGPEFLTYFQNEAQLEKSRLLSDRFSAERPKGSFSTLEIQRTEQGDSAMYLCASSGSLRYGYTFGSGTRLTVV.

Concerning this clonotype: One junction end does not reproduce the germline sequence, and a read error may be involved. J is TRBJ1-1 and V is TRBV15; a weak D match, TRBD1 (6 bases). This CDR3 has 13 residues. CDR1 is LNHNV, CDR2 YYDKDF, per germline (reference sequence). The CDR3 nucleotides are TGTGCCGCCAGCAGTCCGGGGGCGATTAGAGCGTTCTTT. Its translation is CAASSPGAIRAFF.

This chain joins TRBV29-1 and TRBJ1-2; D not certain. Germline V gene data show CDR1 as SQVTM and CDR2 as ANQGSEA. V was shortened by 4 bases and J by 4 bases, with 10 bases between the two germline ends. This CDR3 comprises 12 residues. Here the CDR3 DNA reads TGCAGCGTTGGAGACACCCTCTATGGCTACACCTTC. Its protein product is CSVGDTLYGYTF.

The gene calls are TRBV11-1 and TRBJ2-2; 7 nucleotides align to TRBD1. In germline, CDR1 is SGHAT, CDR2 FQDESV (reference sequence). The V gene end was trimmed by 5 bases and the J gene end by 4 bases; junction bases not matched to a gene: 7. The CDR3 is 15 residues long. This CDR3 reads CASSLPGQVTGELFF. As DNA, the CDR3 is TGTGCCAGCAGCCTACCTGGACAGGTCACCGGGGAGCTGTTTTTT.

This sequence joins TRBV19 and TRBJ1-5; 7 bases are a match to TRBD1. Germline CDR1 and CDR2: LNHDA and SQIVND (reference sequence). J lost 3 bases, V lost 11 bases, and 16 bases had no gene match. CDR3 length: 16 amino acids. CDR3 nucleotide sequence: TGTGCCTACCCTGGATTCGCACAGGGGATCAATCAGCCCCAGCATTTT. This gives the protein CAYPGFAQGINQPQHF.

The sample holds many counts of this clonotype. This chain connects TRBV15 to TRBJ1-1, with unresolved D. CDR3 length equals 13 residues. V was shortened by 0 bases and J by 7 bases, with 9 bases between the two germline ends. In germline, CDR1 is LNHNV, CDR2 YYDKDF (reference sequence). The CDR3 loop is CATSRDGTFEAFF. CDR3 DNA sequence: TGTGCCACCAGCAGAGATGGTACATTTGAAGCTTTCTTT.

This clonotype was seen once. This chain joins TRBV28 and TRBJ2-2, with 9 bases aligning to TRBD1. With 8 bases clipped from V and 7 bases from J, the junction kept 8 bases outside the gene matches. CDR3 length: 14 amino acids. CDR1 and CDR2 from the germline V gene are MDHEN and SYDVKM. CDR3 DNA sequence: TGTGCCAGCCTCCAACAGGGGGCCGGCGGGGAGCTGTTTTTT. Translated: CASLQQGAGGELFF.